This T cell receptor beta chain was captured in a study of siplizumab effects on memory and regulatory T cells (dated by TCRdb to about 2019). Turning to the overall study: Across eight responder-stimulator pairs, mixed lymphocyte reactions were run as pairs, roughly 1 with siplizumab at 0.95 to 1 ug/mL and roughly 1 without drug. The study looked at the effect of siplizumab, an anti-CD2 antibody, on alloreactive T-cell subsets in allogeneic mixed lymphocyte reactions made from human PBMCs.

The study at large found these results: Among mappable alloreactive CD4+ clones, the Treg-derived fraction averaged approximately 66% with siplizumab versus about 27% in control reactions. Because sequences below about 10^-5 frequency were poorly captured, only a minor fraction of alloreactive clones could be mapped to unstimulated subsets. Whether proliferating Tregs from siplizumab cultures were suppressive was not functionally confirmed. Siplizumab significantly lowered the cumulative frequency of alloreactive sequences that could be traced to unstimulated CD4+ memory T cells. Greater diversity appeared to be present in unstimulated naive T cells than in memory T cells, and a substantial contribution to the alloresponse seemed to be made by naive cells. For roughly 75-95% of proliferating CD4+ or CD8+ clones, no naive or memory phenotype could be assigned.

For approximately 6 days, cells in the mixed lymphocyte reaction were kept in coculture at 37 degrees C. Responder PBMCs were labelled with CFSE and stimulator PBMCs with Violet Dye, then combined at a 1:1 ratio. TCRbeta CDR3 sequencing was performed on sorted unstimulated T cells and on proliferating T cells recovered from mixed lymphocyte reactions. Fresh whole blood from roughly 10 HLA-typed healthy donors was used to isolate PBMCs. After the mixed lymphocyte reaction, proliferating CFSE-low responder T cells were FACS-sorted for TCR sequencing. The library was made by the immunoSEQ multiplex PCR assay. Some 1.1 x 10^5 TCR templates per sample were assayed on the deep sequencing platform. Genomic DNA extracted from sorted T cells was the material used for TCRbeta CDR3 sequencing. In the authors' own workflow: The R programming language was used for the clonal analysis of the TCRbeta CDR3 data. Comparing unstimulated samples against CFSE-low samples taken after the reaction was how alloreactive CD4+ and CD8+ clones were defined. Regulatory or non-regulatory origin of alloreactive CD4+ clones was assigned by matching sequences to the sorted unstimulated Treg and non-Treg repertoires. This immuneACCESS table, as held by TCRdb, lists in-frame sequences with V and J called but not all clones. Of the missing ones, under half trace to an unresolved V gene in checked studies; the others have no known cause. V, J and clone size were drawn from that table, and D and trimming were deduced from the DNA. Recorded for this sample are fewer than 11,000 clones; around 45% of them occurred a single time. Approximately 23% of the sample is taken by the ten largest.

Notes on this clone: Its antigen remains unidentified. No base-level quality is on record; no much larger clone is a single base apart.

Including cysteine and phenylalanine, the CDR3 has 13 amino acids. Of the read, only the CDR3 DNA is kept; its 39 bases are in frame from base 1. Trimming costs V 9 bases and J 3 bases, and their ends lie 15 bases apart. Per the germline V gene, MDHEN is the CDR1 and SYDVKM is the CDR2. What was sequenced was CFSE-low (dividing) CD4+ T cells sorted from an allogeneic mixed lymphocyte reaction. The source of this sequence is a human donor in good health; the cells came from an allogeneic mixed lymphocyte reaction. The chain is assembled from TRBV28 and TRBJ2-7; the D gene is possibly TRBD2, with 6 bases matching. CDR3 sequence: CASLAGNIYEQYF. The nucleotide sequence reads as follows: TGTGCCAGTCTGGCGGGGAACATCTACGAGCAGTACTTC. With the portions outside the CDR3 filled from the reference TRBV28 and TRBJ2-7 genes, the complete variable region becomes DVKVTQSSRYLVKRTGEKVFLECVQDMDHENMFWYRQDPGLGLRLIYFSYDVKMKEKGDIPEGYSVSREKKERFSLILESASTNQTSMYLCASLAGNIYEQYFGPGTRLTVT.